The 15 T cell receptor beta chains given below trace back to one sample, sequenced in a study of blood T cell repertoires in COVID-19 (dated by TCRdb to 2019 to 2021). Library prep was done by the immunoSEQ multiplex PCR assay. In its TCRdb copy, this immuneACCESS table keeps in-frame sequences only and misses some clones. Where compared with another copy, unresolved V genes explain less than half of these, and the others have no known cause. The sample yields about 140,000 clones; about 85% were counted once. Together, the top ten hold about 1.6% of the sample. The sequenced material came from peripheral blood. All receptors derive from a human donor in a cohort sampled during active COVID-19.

This chain links TRBV9 with TRBJ1-6, with 8 bases lining up with TRBD1. Trimming at V came to 4 bases and at J to 11 bases, leaving 17 bases not matched to a gene. In germline, CDR1 is SGDLS, CDR2 YYNGEE. The CDR3 loop spans 17 amino acids. CDR3 nucleotide sequence: TGTGCCAGCAGCTTCGGGACAGGTGCGGCCGGGGCAACACCCCTCCACTTT. Amino acids: CASSFGTGAAGATPLHF.

The chain employs TRBV2 and TRBJ2-6; possible D gene TRBD2, 6 bases. The germline V and J ends were trimmed by 6 bases and 0 bases, with 15 bases remaining between them. The CDR3 consists of 17 residues. From germline, CDR1 is SNHLY and CDR2 FYNNEI. The CDR3 region is CASRRWAGNSGANVLTF. As DNA, the CDR3 is TGTGCCAGCAGGAGATGGGCGGGGAACTCTGGGGCCAACGTCCTGACTTTC.

This chain connects TRBV27 to TRBJ1-4; TRBD1 is a possible D gene (6 bases). CDR3 length: 17 amino acids. V was shortened by 4 bases and J by 7 bases, with 22 bases between the two germline ends. CDR1 is MNHEY, CDR2 SMNVEV, per germline (reference sequence). CDR3 amino acids: CASSSLGTNAWGEKLFF. The CDR3 bases are TGTGCCAGCAGTTCCCTTGGGACAAATGCCTGGGGTGAAAAACTGTTTTTT.

CDR3: CASSLAGATDTQYF. CDR3 nucleotides: TGCGCCAGCAGCTTGGCTGGAGCGACAGATACGCAGTATTTT. The chain recombines TRBV5-1 with TRBJ2-3, with unresolved D. V lost 0 bases to trimming and J lost 3 bases, with 8 bases between them. In germline, CDR1 is SGHRS, CDR2 YFSETQ. The CDR3 has 14 residues.

V usage is TRBV9 and J usage is TRBJ2-1, with D maybe TRBD2 (5 bases). The length of the CDR3 is 14 residues. V was cut by 0 bases and J by 9 bases, with 13 bases left in between. The germline CDR1 and CDR2 sequences are SGDLS and YYNGEE. The CDR3 bases are TGTGCCAGCAGCGTAGCTGGGGAGAGGGTTGAGCAGTTCTTC. Translation gives CASSVAGERVEQFF.

This rearrangement joins TRBV19 to TRBJ2-2; 7 bases match TRBD1. J lost 7 bases, V lost 6 bases, and 26 bases had no gene match. The CDR3 totals 20 residues. Germline lookup yields CDR1 LNHDA and CDR2 SQIVND (reference sequence). CDR3: CASRPKRGHTGTGGFGELFF. The CDR3 region has the DNA TGTGCCAGTAGACCGAAGAGGGGGCATACCGGGACGGGCGGTTTCGGGGAGCTGTTTTTT. The complete variable domain, with remaining parts taken from reference TRBV19 and TRBJ2-2, reads DGGITQSPKYLFRKEGQNVTLSCEQNLNHDAMYWYRQDPGQGLRLIYYSQIVNDFQKGDIAEGYSVSREKKESFPLTVTSAQKNPTAFYLCASRPKRGHTGTGGFGELFFGEGSRLTVL.

The chain is built from TRBV11-2 and TRBJ2-7; TRBD1 matches 9 bases. V lost 3 bases and J lost 2; bases outside the gene matches: 5. CDR3 length: 15 residues. CDR1 and CDR2 (germline): SGHAT, FQNNGV. The CDR3 spells CASSFRTGDPYEQYF. The DNA of the CDR3 is TGTGCCAGCAGCTTCAGGACAGGGGATCCCTACGAGCAGTACTTC.

The chain recombines TRBV18 with TRBJ1-3, with a weak D call TRBD1 (6 bases). Germline CDR1 KGHSH, CDR2 LQKENI. The CDR3 consists of 16 residues. V was cut by 0 bases and J by 2 bases, with 11 bases left in between. CDR3 amino acids: CASSPPREGAGNTIYF. CDR3 sequence (DNA): TGTGCCAGCTCACCACCTCGAGAGGGGGCTGGAAACACCATATATTTT. The full variable domain, in which reference TRBV18 and TRBJ1-3 provide the parts outside the CDR3, is NAGVMQNPRHLVRRRGQEARLRCSPMKGHSHVYWYRQLPEEGLKFMVYLQKENIIDESGMPKERFSAEFPKEGPSILRIQQVVRGDSAAYFCASSPPREGAGNTIYFGEGSWLTVV.

The chain has TRBV19 and TRBJ1-2; TRBD1 might be the D (6 bases). CDR1 is LNHDA, CDR2 SQIVND, per germline (reference sequence). The V gene lost 8 bases and the J gene lost 0 bases, with 10 bases spanning the gap. This CDR3 has 13 amino acids. DNA of the CDR3: TGTGCCAGTCGGACAGCTCCTAACTATGGCTACACCTTC. This codes for CASRTAPNYGYTF. Looking up the rest from reference TRBV19 and TRBJ1-2 gives the full variable domain: DGGITQSPKYLFRKEGQNVTLSCEQNLNHDAMYWYRQDPGQGLRLIYYSQIVNDFQKGDIAEGYSVSREKKESFPLTVTSAQKNPTAFYLCASRTAPNYGYTFGSGTRLTVV.

The chain joins TRBV6-5 to TRBJ1-5; D not resolved. CDR3 length: 13 amino acids. V gave up 7 bases and J gave up 3 bases, with 10 bases separating them. From germline, CDR1 is MNHEY and CDR2 SVGAGI. The CDR3 nucleotides read TGTGCCAGCACATTCGACTTCAATCAGCCCCAGCATTTT. Protein sequence: CASTFDFNQPQHF.

This rearrangement joins TRBV6-5 to TRBJ2-2; 12 bases align to TRBD1. This CDR3 has 16 amino acids. After removal of 4 bases from V and 4 bases from J, the junction contained 4 bases not matched to a gene. Germline CDR1 is MNHEY and CDR2 is SVGAGI. This CDR3 reads CASSLGQGAPTGELFF. The CDR3 bases are TGTGCCAGCAGTTTGGGACAGGGGGCACCCACCGGGGAGCTGTTTTTT.

This chain links TRBV5-6 with TRBJ1-3; D is possibly TRBD1 (5 bases). V gave up 3 bases and J gave up 0 bases, with 7 bases separating them. The V gene's germline CDR1 is SGHDT and CDR2 YYEEEE. The CDR3 is 14 residues long. CDR3 sequence: CASSWGDSGNTIYF. The DNA for the CDR3 is TGTGCCAGCAGCTGGGGGGACTCTGGAAACACCATATATTTT.

V and J are TRBV5-1 and TRBJ1-1; 7 bases fit TRBD1. Germline V CDR1 and CDR2: SGHRS, YFSETQ. V lost 6 bases and J lost 0; bases outside the gene matches: 11. This CDR3 is 16 amino acids long. CDR3 region: CASNRQGATMNTEAFF. CDR3 DNA sequence: TGCGCCAGCAATCGACAGGGAGCGACGATGAACACTGAAGCTTTCTTT.

The genes are TRBV7-9 and TRBJ1-6; possibly TRBD1 for D (5 bases). The germline gives CDR1 SEHNR, CDR2 FQNEAQ (reference sequence). This CDR3 has 15 amino acids. The germline V and J ends were trimmed by 0 bases and 6 bases, with 9 bases remaining between them. The CDR3 is CASSLAGGSNSPLHF. The CDR3 region has the DNA TGTGCCAGCAGCTTAGCTGGGGGGAGTAATTCACCCCTCCACTTT.

This clone was seen a handful of times. The chain joins TRBV18 to TRBJ1-5, with D uncertain. Germline V CDR1 and CDR2: KGHSH, LQKENI. The CDR3 spans 14 residues. V shed 2 bases and J shed 8 bases, with 13 bases lying between them. CDR3 coding DNA: TGTGCCAGCTCACCAGCGGTGGGAGGTGAGCCCCAGCATTTT. Its translation is CASSPAVGGEPQHF.